This TCR beta chain was profiled in a study of technical replicates of blood from a few donors. The table came from immunoSEQ multiplex PCR; TCRdb's copy has only in-frame clones and leaves some out. Among approximately 50,000 clones listed, 94% were seen once. V lost 0 bases and J 8 bases, leaving 11 bases between the germline ends. Germline lookup yields CDR1 SGDLS and CDR2 YYNGEE. CDR3 length: 13 residues. The clonotype originates from a human donor in good health. This sequence joins TRBV9 and TRBJ1-2; D uncertain. Source material: T cells isolated from PBMCs. The CDR3 protein is CASSVGSISGYTF. CDR3 in DNA: TGTGCCAGCAGCGTAGGTTCAATTAGCGGCTACACCTTC.